These 26 T cell receptor beta chains share one sample of origin, sequenced in a study of blood T cell repertoires in COVID-19. Assay: immunoSEQ multiplex PCR; the TCRdb copy retains only in-frame clones and omits some. The data contain about 320,000 clones, around 90% of them singletons. Material: PBMCs or T cells enriched from blood (not recorded which). The receptors derive from a man between 60 and 70 years old who had recovered from COVID-19.

This chain uses TRBV6-6 with TRBJ2-1; the D gene is possibly TRBD2 (5 bases). Germline CDR1 is MNHNY and CDR2 is SVGAGI (reference sequence). Trimming pared 5 bases from V and 7 bases from J, leaving 24 bases between. The CDR3 is 17 residues long. CDR3 sequence (DNA): TGTGCCAGCAGTCTAACCCCGGAGATAGCGCCAAAGAATGAGCAGTTCTTC. It yields the protein CASSLTPEIAPKNEQFF.

The chain is built from TRBV28 and TRBJ2-3; 13 bases map to TRBD2. J lost 7 bases, V lost 5 bases, and 9 bases had no gene match. The CDR3 consists of 16 residues. Germline loops: CDR1 MDHEN, CDR2 SYDVKM. The CDR3 loop is CASSTTGTSGEYTQYF. The CDR3 DNA is TGTGCCAGCAGTACTACCGGGACTAGCGGGGAATATACGCAGTATTTT.

The table lists this clone with a count of one. The chain recombines TRBV28 with TRBJ2-2; 7 bases fit TRBD2. From germline, CDR1 is MDHEN and CDR2 SYDVKM. The V and J ends lost 3 bases and 6 bases, in that order; junction bases with no gene match: 7. This CDR3 is built from 15 residues. CDR3 region: CASSLTGGQPGELFF. CDR3 in DNA: TGTGCCAGCAGTTTGACGGGAGGACAACCCGGGGAGCTGTTTTTT.

The chain recombines TRBV27 with TRBJ2-1; 7 bases agree with TRBD2. V lost 1 base to trimming and J lost 0 bases; unmatched junction nucleotides: 12. Germline lookup yields CDR1 MNHEY and CDR2 SMNVEV (reference sequence). The CDR3 has 19 residues. The CDR3 region is CASSLFAPGSGSSYNEQFF. Here the CDR3 DNA reads TGTGCCAGCAGTTTATTCGCGCCGGGTAGCGGGTCCTCCTACAATGAGCAGTTCTTC.

This clone was counted once. V and J are TRBV5-1 and TRBJ1-1; D gene uncertain. The ends were cut back, 5 bases at V and 4 bases at J, with 15 bases in the middle. This CDR3 comprises 14 residues. Germline V gives CDR1 SGHRS, CDR2 YFSETQ. The CDR3, as DNA: TGCGCCAGCAGGGAGGGTATGGGAGTCACTGAAGCTTTCTTT. Translation gives CASREGMGVTEAFF.

The rearrangement links TRBV7-6 to TRBJ2-7; TRBD2 aligns across 9 bases. CDR3 length: 16 amino acids. The trim removed 5 bases at V and 2 bases at J, leaving 10 bases unmatched. Germline assignment: CDR1 SGHVS and CDR2 FNYEAQ. CDR3: CASSPQQGGRAYEQYF. The DNA for the CDR3 is TGTGCCAGCAGCCCCCAGCAGGGCGGGAGGGCCTACGAGCAGTACTTC. The full variable domain, its missing parts supplied by reference TRBV7-6 and TRBJ2-7, is GAGVSQSPRYKVTKRGQDVALRCDPISGHVSLYWYRQALGQGPEFLTYFNYEAQQDKSGLPNDRFSAERPEGSISTLTIQRTEQRDSAMYRCASSPQQGGRAYEQYFGPGTRLTVT.

The genes are TRBV28 and TRBJ2-3; 11 nucleotides agree with TRBD1. The germline gives CDR1 MDHEN, CDR2 SYDVKM. J was trimmed by 4 bases and V by 6 bases; bases with no gene match: 9. CDR3 length: 16 residues. The CDR3 is CASRGSPGQGADTQYF. CDR3 nucleotide sequence: TGTGCCAGCAGAGGCTCCCCGGGACAGGGGGCAGATACGCAGTATTTT.

The CDR3 region is CASSPLADSNQPQHF. DNA of the CDR3: TGTGCCAGCTCACCACTAGCTGACAGCAATCAGCCCCAGCATTTT. The chain carries TRBV18 and TRBJ1-5; the D is unclear. Between the trimmed V and J ends, which lost 1 base and 1 base, there was a span of 8 bases. Germline loops: CDR1 KGHSH, CDR2 LQKENI. The CDR3 loop spans 15 amino acids.

The chain uses TRBV11-3 and TRBJ2-1; D ambiguous. The length of the CDR3 is 15 residues. Germline CDR1 is SGHNT and CDR2 is YENEEA. V lost 1 base and J 4 bases, leaving 11 bases between the germline ends. The CDR3 sequence is CASSLGSAPYNEQFF. The CDR3 nucleotides read TGTGCCAGCAGCTTAGGCAGCGCCCCATACAATGAGCAGTTCTTC.

This chain links TRBV20-1 with TRBJ2-7, with 9 nucleotides matching TRBD2. The germline CDR1 and CDR2 sequences are DFQATT and SNEGSKA (reference sequence). The CDR3 sequence is 14 residues long. With V trimmed by 3 bases and J by 7 bases, 10 bases remained unmatched. The DNA of the CDR3 is TGCAGTGCTAGTCCTAGCGGGATCATAGGGGAGCAGTACTTC. Residues: CSASPSGIIGEQYF.

The chain recombines TRBV11-2 with TRBJ1-4; the D is unclear. The length of the CDR3 is 15 residues. CDR1 and CDR2 (germline): SGHAT, FQNNGV. Trimming took off 0 bases at V and 4 bases at J, with 9 bases between the two ends. CDR3: CASSLDLQYNEKLFF. Here the CDR3 DNA reads TGTGCCAGCAGCTTAGATCTCCAGTATAATGAAAAACTGTTTTTT.

The V gene is TRBV7-6, the J gene TRBJ2-3; D may be TRBD1 (6 bases). Looked up from germline, CDR1 is SGHVS and CDR2 is FNYEAQ. There are 16 residues in the CDR3. The germline V and J ends were trimmed by 3 bases and 1 base, with 14 bases remaining between them. CDR3 protein: CASSFGLGGGTDTQYF. Written as DNA, the CDR3 is TGTGCCAGCAGCTTCGGGTTAGGGGGAGGCACAGATACGCAGTATTTT.

This chain joins TRBV5-1 and TRBJ1-2, with D possibly TRBD1 on 5 matching bases. CDR1 and CDR2 (germline): SGHRS, YFSETQ. The CDR3 consists of 13 residues. Deletions cut 5 bases from V and 4 bases from J, with 12 bases between. CDR3 sequence: CASRSQGSYGYTF. In nucleotides, the CDR3 is TGCGCCAGCAGATCCCAGGGTAGCTATGGCTACACCTTC.

The chain recombines TRBV11-2 with TRBJ2-1, with a possible D match to TRBD1 (6 bases). Germline CDR1 and CDR2: SGHAT and FQNNGV. The CDR3 runs to 15 residues. Trimming took off 2 bases at V and 2 bases at J, with 10 bases between the two ends. In DNA form, the CDR3 reads TGTGCCAGCAGCTTATCAGGGGCCCCCTACAATGAGCAGTTCTTC. It translates to CASSLSGAPYNEQFF.

This chain uses TRBV5-1 with TRBJ2-3, with TRBD1 identical over 10 bases. CDR1 is SGHRS and CDR2 is YFSETQ in the germline V gene. V was pared by 1 base and J by 3 bases, with 11 bases of the junction left unmatched. This CDR3 is built from 18 residues. The CDR3 protein is CASSLLSFGTGETDTQYF. The CDR3 nucleotides read TGCGCCAGCAGCTTGCTCTCCTTCGGGACAGGGGAGACAGATACGCAGTATTTT.

The rearrangement links TRBV12-5 to TRBJ2-3; 7 bases agree with TRBD2. Germline loops: CDR1 LGHNT, CDR2 FRNRAP. V lost 9 bases, J lost 3 bases, and 6 bases stayed unmatched. This CDR3 has 13 amino acids. The CDR3 DNA is TGTGCTAGCCTGGGGGAGGGGACAGATACGCAGTATTTT. Its protein is CASLGEGTDTQYF.

The rearrangement joins TRBV7-2 to TRBJ1-1, with 10 bases that match TRBD1. CDR1 and CDR2 (germline): SGHTA, FQGNSA. The CDR3 has 15 residues. V shed 4 bases and J 4 bases; nucleotides not matched to a gene: 6. CDR3 sequence (DNA): TGTGCCAGCAGCTCCTCCGGGACAGGGGCCACTGAAGCTTTCTTT. It codes for CASSSSGTGATEAFF.

The chain uses TRBV3-1 (or the pseudogene TRBV3-2) and TRBJ2-1, with 11 bases identical to TRBD2. The J segment lost 7 bases and the V segment lost 6 bases, leaving 8 bases of the junction unmatched. CDR1 is LGHDT, CDR2 YNNKEL, per germline (reference sequence). The CDR3 has 15 amino acids. Here the CDR3 reads CASRQTLAGVNEQFF. In DNA form, the CDR3 reads TGTGCCAGCAGACAAACACTAGCGGGAGTTAATGAGCAGTTCTTC.

CDR3 DNA: TGTGCCAGCAGCTTAGTGGCGGGGAACTATGGCTACACCTTC. It encodes CASSLVAGNYGYTF. The J gene is TRBJ1-2, the V gene TRBV7-3; D is unresolved. V was cut by 2 bases and J by 2 bases, with 9 bases left in between. The germline V gene has CDR1 SGHTA and CDR2 FQGTGA. CDR3 length equals 14 residues.

This clone was picked up a small number of times. The same CDR3 also results from other DNA sequences found in this sample. The CDR3 sequence: CASSLDRANTEAFF. In DNA, the CDR3 is TGCGCCAGCAGCCTGGACAGGGCTAACACTGAAGCTTTCTTT. This sequence joins TRBV5-1 and TRBJ1-1; 8 nucleotides agree with TRBD1. The CDR3 length is 14 residues. V shed 4 bases, J shed 2 bases, and the junction held 4 bases outside the gene matches. The germline V gene has CDR1 SGHRS and CDR2 YFSETQ.

The V call is TRBV25-1, the J call TRBJ2-1; TRBD1 agrees at 7 bases. Losses at the gene ends were 2 bases for V and 1 base for J; bases not matched to a gene: 2. Germline V gene lookup returns CDR1 MGHDK and CDR2 SYGVNS. CDR3 length: 15 residues. The chain's CDR3 is CASSERGLSYNEQFF. The DNA of the CDR3 is TGTGCCAGCAGTGAAAGGGGGCTATCCTACAATGAGCAGTTCTTC.

This chain links TRBV3-1 (or the pseudogene TRBV3-2) with TRBJ1-2; no reliable D call. Germline values: CDR1 LGHDT, CDR2 YNNKEL (reference sequence). CDR3 length equals 15 residues. V shed 5 bases and J shed 3 bases, with 16 bases lying between them. The CDR3 nucleotides read TGTGCCAGCAGCTCCCACCGAGGAACGGACTATGGCTACACCTTC. Amino acid sequence: CASSSHRGTDYGYTF.

The chain recombines TRBV27 with TRBJ2-1; perhaps TRBD1 as D (5 bases). The CDR3 loop spans 16 amino acids. V lost 5 bases to trimming and J lost 0 bases, with 14 bases between them. Germline V CDR1 and CDR2: MNHEY, SMNVEV (reference sequence). The CDR3 DNA reads TGTGCCAGCAGTGGAGAACAGGTTTTCTCCTACAATGAGCAGTTCTTC. Residues: CASSGEQVFSYNEQFF.

This clone was found once. The chain links TRBV28 to TRBJ2-7, with 9 bases lining up with TRBD2. The germline gives CDR1 MDHEN, CDR2 SYDVKM. The length of the CDR3 is 14 residues. V was clipped by 9 bases and J by 2 bases; unmatched bases: 8. The CDR3 loop is CASSRGGAPYEQYF. In nucleotides, the CDR3 is TGTGCCAGTTCACGCGGGGGGGCCCCCTACGAGCAGTACTTC. Filled out from reference TRBV28 and TRBJ2-7, the complete variable domain reads DVKVTQSSRYLVKRTGEKVFLECVQDMDHENMFWYRQDPGLGLRLIYFSYDVKMKEKGDIPEGYSVSREKKERFSLILESASTNQTSMYLCASSRGGAPYEQYFGPGTRLTVT.

This chain connects TRBV19 to TRBJ2-1, with D possibly being TRBD1 (5 bases). The CDR3 runs 12 residues. The germline V gene encodes CDR1 LNHDA and CDR2 SQIVND (reference sequence). V dropped 3 bases and J dropped 9 bases, with 9 bases sitting between them. Here the CDR3 DNA reads TGTGCCAGTAGTATCTGGGGCGCTGAGCAGTTCTTC. Its protein is CASSIWGAEQFF.

This clone was seen only a few times. CDR3 coding DNA: TGTGCCAGCAGCTTGGGGCCGAACAGGGGGAATTCACCCCTCCACTTT. This encodes CASSLGPNRGNSPLHF. The V gene is TRBV7-2, the J gene TRBJ1-6, with 8 positions matching TRBD1. The ends lost 3 bases at V and 7 bases at J; junction bases unmatched: 8. The CDR3 runs to 16 residues. From germline, CDR1 is SGHTA and CDR2 FQGNSA.